These T cell receptor beta chains were read from a single sample in a study of cytotoxic CD8 clonotypes in ibrutinib-treated CLL. The table came from immunoSEQ multiplex PCR; TCRdb's copy has only in-frame clones and leaves some out. The table has roughly 150,000 clones, more than 75% seen once. The sequences come from PBMCs, collected after 24 months of ibrutinib treatment. Receptors were obtained from a human donor with chronic lymphocytic leukemia. Each CDR3 is given with its conserved first and last residue. Each record gives: D gene, J gene, V gene, CDR3 length, clone size, CDR3 DNA, CDR3 protein. The D gene is left open where the match is weak. Where a row states a size, it is once, few, many or the class of an expanded clone; other rows omit it.

NA | TRBJ2-3 | TRBV11-2 | 18 | NA | TGTGCCAGCAGCCCCAGGCTTAAGGTCAGCGGCCAAACAGATACGCAGTATTTT | CASSPRLKVSGQTDTQYF
NA | TRBJ1-5 | TRBV7-9 | 12 | few | TGTGCCAGCAGCTTAGAGTGGGGGCCCCAGCATTTT | CASSLEWGPQHF
TRBD2 | TRBJ2-1 | TRBV28 | 15 | NA | TGTGCCAGCAGTTGGGCGGGAGGAGGTTACAATGAGCAGTTCTTC | CASSWAGGGYNEQFF
TRBD1 | TRBJ2-5 | TRBV6-6 | 15 | NA | TGTGCCAGCAGTTCCCCTACAGGGGGCGGTGAGACCCAGTACTTC | CASSSPTGGGETQYF
NA | TRBJ2-3 | TRBV5-1 | 15 | NA | TGCGCCAGCAGCTTGGAGGGGTCGCGCACAGATACGCAGTATTTT | CASSLEGSRTDTQYF
NA | TRBJ2-7 | TRBV29-1 | 13 | NA | TGCAGCGTCTCCCCCGTGGGGGAGTACGAGCAGTACTTC | CSVSPVGEYEQYF
TRBD1 | TRBJ2-2 | TRBV19 | 14 | NA | TGTGCCAGTAGGCGGACAGGGGACACCGGGGAGCTGTTTTTT | CASRRTGDTGELFF
NA | TRBJ2-1 | TRBV6-6 | 15 | NA | TGTGCCAGCAGTTACTCGGGTAGCGAATACAATGAGCAGTTCTTC | CASSYSGSEYNEQFF
TRBD2 | TRBJ2-2 | TRBV4-1 | 17 | NA | TGCGCCAGCAGCCGAATGGGACTAGCGGAAAACACCGGGGAGCTGTTTTTT | CASSRMGLAENTGELFF
NA | TRBJ1-2 | TRBV28 | 13 | once | TGTGCCAGCACCCGACAGGCCCACTATGGCTACACCTTC | CASTRQAHYGYTF
NA | TRBJ2-3 | TRBV5-1 | 14 | NA | TGCGCCAGCAGCTTGGACCCCGGCACAGATACGCAGTATTTT | CASSLDPGTDTQYF
NA | TRBJ1-6 | TRBV5-1 | 16 | NA | TGCGCCAGCAGCTCGGGGGCTTATATTGGAAATTCACCCCTCCACTTT | CASSSGAYIGNSPLHF
NA | TRBJ1-2 | TRBV9 | 12 | NA | TGTGCCAGCAGGAGATCGAACTATGGCTACACCTTC | CASRRSNYGYTF
NA | TRBJ2-6 | TRBV29-1 | 16 | NA | TGCAGCGTCCAAGGGAGCAGGGAAGCTGGGGCCAACGTCCTGACTTTC | CSVQGSREAGANVLTF
NA | TRBJ1-1 | TRBV7-9 | 12 | few | TGTGCCAGCAGCTTAGAGGGGGCTGAAGCTTTCTTT | CASSLEGAEAFF
NA | TRBJ1-2 | TRBV30 | 13 | NA | TGTGCCTGGAGCTTAGGGGTTGGGGGTGGCTACACCTTC | CAWSLGVGGGYTF